The next 29 T cell receptor beta chains were all read from a single sample in a study of T-cell reconstitution after alpha-beta-depleted transplantation in children. Unique molecular identifiers were used to barcode this TCRbeta library. Each CDR3 protein is one row after TCRdb ran MiXCR on the PCR reads. The sample yields about 980,000 distinct CDR3 sequences, less than 30% seen once. This material consisted of PBMCs, mostly from graft donor cells, taken 360 days after TCRalphabeta/CD19-depleted stem cell transplant. Receptors were obtained from a boy in the first two years of life who had a stem cell transplant for SCID, so the T cells may come from the graft donor.

V gene TRBV6-2 or TRBV6-3 combines with J gene TRBJ2-7; 7 positions agree with TRBD1. The CDR3 runs 14 residues. V trimming: 2 bases; J trimming: 6 bases; junction bases outside the gene matches: 7. Germline CDR1 is MNHEY and CDR2 is SVGEGT. The CDR3 is CASSYGYRGPEQYF. The CDR3 DNA follows: TGTGCCAGCAGTTACGGATACAGGGGTCCCGAGCAGTACTTC.

This rearrangement joins TRBV5-6 to TRBJ2-1, with D perhaps matching TRBD2 (5 bases). There are 15 residues in the CDR3. V gave up 0 bases and J gave up 5 bases, with 12 bases separating them. Germline-derived CDR1 and CDR2 are SGHDT and YYEEEE. The CDR3 protein is CASSLGRERDNEQFF. CDR3 DNA: TGTGCCAGCAGCTTGGGGCGAGAGAGGGACAATGAGCAGTTCTTC.

In its sample, this clonotype was seen a few times. This chain uses TRBV12-3 or TRBV12-4 with TRBJ2-1; 8 bases are a match to TRBD1. Trimming removed 6 bases from V and 4 bases from J; junction bases left unmatched: 8. The CDR3 consists of 15 residues. CDR3 protein: CASRNWTGRYNEQFF. The CDR3 DNA is TGTGCCAGCAGGAACTGGACAGGGAGGTACAATGAGCAGTTCTTC.

The J gene is TRBJ1-4, the V gene TRBV7-6, with TRBD1 identical over 8 bases. The length of the CDR3 is 16 residues. In germline, CDR1 is SGHVS, CDR2 FNYEAQ. V lost 4 bases to trimming and J lost 5 bases; unmatched junction nucleotides: 9. The CDR3 loop reads CASSSRGRGSNEKLFF. CDR3 bases: TGTGCCAGCAGCTCCAGGGGGCGCGGATCCAATGAAAAACTGTTTTTT.

CDR3 in DNA: TGTGCCAGCAGCCCCAGACAGAGCACCCAGTACTTC. It translates to CASSPRQSTQYF. The V and J genes are TRBV7-2 and TRBJ2-7; D possibly corresponds to TRBD1 (5 bases). CDR1 SGHTA and CDR2 FQGNSA come from the germline V gene. The CDR3 consists of 12 residues. With 5 bases removed from V and 10 bases from J, the gap between germline ends came to 15 bases.

The CDR3 here is CASSLFGGGDYEQFF. The CDR3 DNA sequence: TGTGCCAGCAGTTTATTCGGGGGAGGGGATTATGAGCAGTTCTTC. This rearrangement joins TRBV27 to TRBJ2-1; 7 bases are a match to TRBD2. The J segment lost 8 bases and the V segment lost 1 base, leaving 8 bases of the junction unmatched. Germline CDR1 is MNHEY and CDR2 is SMNVEV (reference sequence). This CDR3 is built from 15 residues.

The CDR3 DNA reads as TGTGCTAGTGCCCCTGAGGCGGGGGGGCCGTGCATTCAGTACTTC. Amino acid sequence: CASAPEAGGPCIQYF. V gene TRBV12-5 combines with J gene TRBJ2-4; 9 bases line up with TRBD2. After removal of 7 bases from V and 9 bases from J, the junction contained 13 bases not matched to a gene. CDR3 size: 15 residues. The germline CDR1 and CDR2 sequences are LGHNT and FRNRAP.

This clonotype was recorded a few times. This chain joins TRBV11-2 and TRBJ2-6; D not resolved. Per germline, CDR1 SGHAT and CDR2 FQNNGV. V lost 7 bases, J lost 1 base, and 11 bases lay in between. CDR3 length: 15 amino acids. The CDR3 spells CASTLRVSGANVLTF. Here the CDR3 DNA reads TGTGCCAGCACCCTCCGGGTTTCTGGGGCCAACGTCCTGACTTTC. Looking up the rest from reference TRBV11-2 and TRBJ2-6 gives the full variable domain: EAGVAQSPRYKIIEKRQSVAFWCNPISGHATLYWYQQILGQGPKLLIQFQNNGVVDDSQLPKDRFSAERLKGVDSTLKIQPAKLEDSAVYLCASTLRVSGANVLTFGAGSRLTVL.

Only a few counts were recorded for this clonotype. The chain employs TRBV5-1 and TRBJ2-7; D perhaps matches TRBD2 (6 bases). This CDR3 region has 14 residues. V was trimmed by 5 bases and J by 5 bases, leaving 17 bases between them. Germline CDR1 SGHRS, CDR2 YFSETQ. Written as DNA, the CDR3 is TGCGCCAGCAGTCGGGCGGGGACTTCCAACGAGCAGTACTTC. As protein: CASSRAGTSNEQYF. The full variable domain, in which reference TRBV5-1 and TRBJ2-7 provide the parts outside the CDR3, is KAGVTQTPRYLIKTRGQQVTLSCSPISGHRSVSWYQQTPGQGLQFLFEYFSETQRNKGNFPGRFSGRQFSNSRSEMNVSTLELGDSALYLCASSRAGTSNEQYFGPGTRLTVT.

V and J are TRBV7-9 and TRBJ2-1, with D perhaps TRBD1 or TRBD2 (5 bases each). Germline CDR1 is SEHNR and CDR2 is FQNEAQ (reference sequence). Trimming stripped 5 bases from V and 6 bases from J, with 17 bases between. This CDR3 contains 15 residues. Written as DNA, the CDR3 is TGTGCCAGCAGCCCTACAGGAGCGGTCATCAATGAGCAGTTCTTC. This translates into CASSPTGAVINEQFF.

This chain connects TRBV18 to TRBJ1-1; TRBD1 aligns across 8 bases. V dropped 6 bases and J dropped 5; count of bases not matched to a gene: 14. Germline V gene lookup returns CDR1 KGHSH and CDR2 LQKENI. This CDR3 has 16 residues. DNA of the CDR3: TGTGCCAGCTCTTTTACCGAAGCCAGGGGGCGGACTGAAGCTTTCTTT. It codes for CASSFTEARGRTEAFF.

This clonotype has a count of ten or more. CDR3 sequence reads: CAISESAGANVLTF. CDR3 nucleotide sequence: TGTGCCATCAGTGAGTCAGCTGGGGCCAACGTCCTGACTTTC. The J gene is TRBJ2-6, the V gene TRBV10-3; D not resolved. Germline V gene sequence: CDR1 ENHRY, CDR2 SYGVKD. The V end was cut by 0 bases, the J end by 2 bases, with 2 bases between. The CDR3 loop spans 14 amino acids.

The sample holds a few counts of this clonotype. The J gene is TRBJ2-7, the V gene TRBV27; D call uncertain. V dropped 3 bases and J dropped 2 bases, with 14 bases sitting between them. This CDR3 is built from 15 residues. Looked up from germline, CDR1 is MNHEY and CDR2 is SMNVEV (reference sequence). CDR3 amino acids: CASSFTADPAYEQYF. The CDR3 DNA follows: TGTGCCAGCAGTTTTACGGCAGATCCAGCCTACGAGCAGTACTTC.

A few counts support this clonotype. The chain is built from TRBV12-5 and TRBJ1-5; 7 nucleotides agree with TRBD1. Germline assignment: CDR1 LGHNT and CDR2 FRNRAP. Unmatched junction bases numbered 4, after V lost 6 bases and J lost 5 bases. The CDR3 covers 13 residues. CDR3 bases: TGTGCTAGTGGCAGACAGGGTGATCAGCCCCAGCATTTT. This translates into CASGRQGDQPQHF.

This clonotype was counted between two and nine times. The rearrangement uses TRBV7-2 and TRBJ2-5, with 8 nucleotides matching TRBD2. Germline V CDR1 and CDR2: SGHTA, FQGNSA. This CDR3 has 16 amino acids. V was pared by 2 bases and J by 2 bases, with 7 bases of the junction left unmatched. The CDR3, as DNA: TGTGCCAGCAGCTTATCCCCGGGGGGGCCTCAAGAGACCCAGTACTTC. Amino acids: CASSLSPGGPQETQYF.

This clonotype was recorded a few times. The chain has TRBV30 and TRBJ2-3, with a possible D match to TRBD1 (6 bases). The length of the CDR3 is 12 residues. V dropped 4 bases and J dropped 2 bases, with 7 bases sitting between them. Germline lookup yields CDR1 GTSNPN and CDR2 SVGIG (reference sequence). Here the CDR3 DNA reads TGTGCCTGGAAGGGGGACACAGATACGCAGTATTTT. This gives the protein CAWKGDTDTQYF.

The V call is TRBV6-2 or TRBV6-3, the J call TRBJ1-1, with D possibly matching TRBD1 (6 bases). Germline V gene data show CDR1 as MNHEY and CDR2 as SVGEGT. The CDR3 runs 16 residues. The germline V and J ends were trimmed by 4 bases and 0 bases, with 15 bases remaining between them. The CDR3 spells CASSLSGEGMNTEAFF. In DNA, the CDR3 is TGTGCCAGCAGTTTATCAGGGGAGGGAATGAACACTGAAGCTTTCTTT.

The V gene is TRBV28, the J gene TRBJ2-5; 13 positions agree with TRBD2. Germline lookup yields CDR1 MDHEN and CDR2 SYDVKM. The CDR3 is made up of 17 amino acids. Losses at the gene ends were 3 bases for V and 5 bases for J; bases not matched to a gene: 9. CDR3 nucleotide sequence: TGTGCCAGCAGTTTCCGGACTAGCGGGGGTAGTGGGGAGACCCAGTACTTC. It translates to CASSFRTSGGSGETQYF.

In DNA, the CDR3 is TGTGCCAGCAGTTGGACAGCCTCTGGGGCCAACGTCCTGACTTTC. It encodes CASSWTASGANVLTF. The chain has TRBV12-3 or TRBV12-4 and TRBJ2-6; maybe TRBD1 (6 bases). This CDR3 is 15 amino acids long. The ends were cut back, 4 bases at V and 0 bases at J, with 7 bases in the middle.

This clonotype was seen just once. This chain links TRBV5-1 with TRBJ2-5, with D uncertain. Between the trimmed V and J ends, which lost 0 bases and 3 bases, there was a span of 21 bases. The V gene's germline CDR1 is SGHRS and CDR2 YFSETQ. The CDR3 spans 18 residues. The CDR3 region has the DNA TGCGCCAGCAGCTTGGGGTTGAGGCCCGGTGCTAAGAAAGAGACCCAGTACTTC. This encodes CASSLGLRPGAKKETQYF.

This clonotype has at least ten counts. V usage is TRBV20-1 and J usage is TRBJ2-3, with D uncertain. With 5 bases removed from V and 2 bases from J, the gap between germline ends came to 11 bases. Germline V gives CDR1 DFQATT, CDR2 SNEGSKA (reference sequence). CDR3 size: 13 residues. The CDR3 DNA reads TGCAGTGCTTTATTCCTTGACACAGATACGCAGTATTTT. Protein sequence: CSALFLDTDTQYF.

The gene calls are TRBV7-9 and TRBJ2-1; TRBD1 might be the D (5 bases). V lost 3 bases to trimming and J lost 5 bases, with 20 bases between them. The CDR3 loop spans 17 amino acids. The germline V gene encodes CDR1 SEHNR and CDR2 FQNEAQ (reference sequence). The CDR3 nucleotides read TGTGCCAGCAGCTTGATAGGTCGGCAGGGTTTAGACAATGAGCAGTTCTTC. Its protein is CASSLIGRQGLDNEQFF.

This clonotype appeared a few times. The rearrangement joins TRBV25-1 to TRBJ2-2, with 8 bases fitting TRBD2. Germline CDR1 MGHDK, CDR2 SYGVNS. The CDR3 is 16 amino acids. V shed 8 bases, J shed 5 bases, and the junction held 13 bases outside the gene matches. The CDR3 region has the DNA TGTGCCAGCCGCGGGACCCCGGGACTAGGGACCGGGGAGCTGTTTTTT. It encodes CASRGTPGLGTGELFF.

The chain uses TRBV5-1 and TRBJ2-7; 7 nucleotides line up with TRBD2. CDR1 is SGHRS, CDR2 YFSETQ, per germline. The junction had 9 bases not matched to a gene; V was cut back by 6 bases and J by 0 bases. This CDR3 region has 15 residues. CDR3 residues: CASKVAGFPSYEQYF. Here the CDR3 DNA reads TGCGCCAGCAAGGTAGCGGGCTTCCCCTCCTACGAGCAGTACTTC.

This clonotype was detected a few times. The chain uses TRBV7-9 and TRBJ1-5; D not certain. The CDR3 has 12 residues. CDR1 SEHNR and CDR2 FQNEAQ come from the germline V gene (reference sequence). Trimming pared 6 bases from V and 3 bases from J, leaving 6 bases between. CDR3 DNA: TGTGCCAGCAGGACCGACAATCAGCCCCAGCATTTT. Its protein product is CASRTDNQPQHF. Drawing the rest from reference TRBV7-9 and TRBJ1-5, the complete variable domain is DTGVSQNPRHKITKRGQNVTFRCDPISEHNRLYWYRQTLGQGPEFLTYFQNEAQLEKSRLLSDRFSAERPKGSFSTLEIQRTEQGDSAMYLCASRTDNQPQHFGDGTRLSIL.

This clonotype appeared a few times. The V call is TRBV10-3, the J call TRBJ2-7; D unclear. Germline-derived CDR1 and CDR2 are ENHRY and SYGVKD. V dropped 2 bases and J dropped 2 bases, with 4 bases sitting between them. The CDR3 extends over 12 amino acids. The CDR3 loop reads CAISEGTYEQYF. In DNA form, the CDR3 reads TGTGCCATCAGTGAGGGTACCTACGAGCAGTACTTC.

J is TRBJ1-2 and V is TRBV29-1; D may be TRBD1 (5 bases). In germline, CDR1 is SQVTM, CDR2 ANQGSEA. V was trimmed by 6 bases and J by 1 base, leaving 15 bases between them. This CDR3 has 14 amino acids. The CDR3 DNA reads TGCAGCGTCGACGGAGGGGCCTTTAACTATGGCTACACCTTC. Protein sequence: CSVDGGAFNYGYTF. Full variable domain (remainder filled in from reference TRBV29-1 and TRBJ1-2): SAVISQKPSRDICQRGTSLTIQCQVDSQVTMMFWYRQQPGQSLTLIATANQGSEATYESGFVIDKFPISRPNLTFSTLTVSNMSPEDSSIYLCSVDGGAFNYGYTFGSGTRLTVV.

This chain uses TRBV12-3 or TRBV12-4 with TRBJ2-3; no clear D gene. The V end lost 1 base, the J end lost 0 bases, and 11 bases lay between the germline ends. The CDR3 sequence is 16 residues long. The DNA of the CDR3 is TGTGCCAGCAGTTTAGGGACCACCCTTAGCACAGATACGCAGTATTTT. Its translation is CASSLGTTLSTDTQYF.

This clonotype was picked up one time. This sequence may be a read error, since a much larger clone differs from it by one base. V and J are TRBV7-8 and TRBJ2-2; D unresolved. The CDR3 covers 15 residues. The V gene's germline CDR1 is SGHVS and CDR2 FQNEAQ. Trimming shortened V by 5 bases and J by 1 base, and 11 bases separated the two germline ends. This chain's CDR3 is CASSIGHLNTGELFF. The CDR3 DNA sequence: TGTGCCAGCAGCATAGGGCACCTGAACACCGGGGAGCTGTTTTTT.